This entry features one T cell receptor (beta chain) sequence. After removal of 2 bases from V and 7 bases from J, the junction contained 6 bases not matched to a gene. This CDR3 has 15 amino acids. The germline gives CDR1 ENHRY, CDR2 SYGVKD. Clones were sequenced by immunoSEQ multiplex PCR, and TCRdb holds only the in-frame ones, with some missing. The sample shows almost 400,000 clones, around 89% of them seen only once. The participants were between about 18 and 89 years old and came from under 25 US areas. Participants were placed into cohorts based on the clinical history they reported. This record belongs to a study of blood T cell repertoires in COVID-19.

V gene TRBV10-3 combines with J gene TRBJ1-5; TRBD1 aligns across 9 bases. The receptor's source is a woman aged 25 to 39 with acute COVID-19. The material sequenced was PBMCs or T cells enriched from blood (not recorded which). CDR3: CAISENVGQGQPQHF. CDR3 nucleotide sequence: TGTGCCATCAGTGAGAATGTGGGACAGGGCCAGCCCCAGCATTTT.